This T cell receptor (beta chain) was captured in a study of blood T cell repertoires in COVID-19. This CDR3 is 15 amino acids long. The trim removed 2 bases at V and 8 bases at J, leaving 4 bases unmatched. The germline V gene has CDR1 MDHEN and CDR2 SYDVKM. TCRdb's copy holds only in-frame clones and misses some; the assay was immunoSEQ multiplex PCR. Of roughly 76,000 clones in the sample, about 88% are singletons; the top ten hold roughly 1.5%. The source material was peripheral blood. The chain employs TRBV28 and TRBJ1-6, with TRBD1 matching over 9 bases. The clonotype was recovered from a man in his fifties or sixties with acute or convalescent COVID-19. The CDR3 here is CASSLGTGFDSPLHF. The CDR3 DNA follows: TGTGCCAGCAGTTTAGGGACAGGGTTTGATTCACCCCTCCACTTT.